This T cell receptor beta chain was identified in a study of control samples from healthy donors and cancer patients (dated by TCRdb to about 2020). Taken from cysteine to phenylalanine, the CDR3 has 15 residues. Just CDR3 DNA is preserved here, 45 bases in frame from base 1. Trimming at the junction amounts to 1 base on V and 4 bases on J, and the germline ends lie 13 bases apart. CDR1 SGHAT and CDR2 FQNNGV are derived from the germline V gene. The library was generated by the immunoSEQ multiplex PCR assay. In TCRdb, the immuneACCESS table is reduced to in-frame sequences with V and J assigned. These tables do not hold every clone; where another copy was compared, an unresolved V gene accounts for under half, and the others remain unexplained. This sample lists more than 120,000 clones; about nine tenths were detected once. The ten largest clones represent 3% to 3.5% of the sample. To note about this clone: Its antigen target is currently unknown. The input lacks base qualities; no much larger clone sits a single base away.

The TCR originated in a young man in good health. The sample consisted of blood. The receptor chain draws on TRBV11-2 and TRBJ1-2, with an unclear D gene assignment. The bases read TGTGCCAGCAGCTTAGTCCTGGCACCTGGCTATGGCTACACCTTC. The translation is CASSLVLAPGYGYTF.